A selection of T cell receptor beta chains follows, all from one sample in a study of blood T cell repertoires in COVID-19. Measured with immunoSEQ multiplex PCR; TCRdb has only the in-frame clones, and not every one. The sample includes fewer than 250,000 clones, approximately 86% of them seen just once. The sample was PBMCs or T cells enriched from blood (not recorded which). The origin of the receptors is a woman aged 40-49 years with acute COVID-19. Both conserved end residues are part of each CDR3. Each record gives: V gene, CDR3 length, D gene, J gene, clone size, CDR3 protein, CDR3 DNA. A D gene is named only where the DNA matches it firmly. Clone size is stated in some rows and not others, as once, few, many or a class when expanded.

TRBV27	16	NA	TRBJ1-3	NA	CASSIRERAPGNTIYF	TGTGCCAGCAGTATCAGGGAACGGGCTCCGGGAAACACCATATATTTT
TRBV6-2/TRBV6-3	15	NA	TRBJ2-3	NA	CASSYSLTSTDTQYF	TGTGCCAGCAGTTACTCCCTTACTAGCACAGATACGCAGTATTTT
TRBV29-1	15	NA	TRBJ2-7	NA	CSVRSTERSGYEQYF	TGCAGCGTCCGCTCGACGGAGCGAAGTGGCTACGAGCAGTACTTC
TRBV28	15	NA	TRBJ2-1	NA	CASSSDRLRISEQFF	TGTGCCAGCAGTTCCGACAGACTTCGCATTTCGGAGCAGTTCTTC
TRBV7-8	14	TRBD1	TRBJ1-5	NA	CASSPTGGNQPQHF	TGTGCCAGCAGCCCGACAGGGGGCAATCAGCCCCAGCATTTT
TRBV7-9	13	NA	TRBJ2-1	NA	CASSQDWGNEQFF	TGTGCCAGCAGCCAGGACTGGGGCAATGAGCAGTTCTTC
TRBV29-1	13	TRBD1	TRBJ1-1	NA	CSGGQGMNTEAFF	TGCAGCGGCGGACAGGGGATGAACACTGAAGCTTTCTTT
TRBV28	16	TRBD1	TRBJ1-2	once	CASSSGTGGARSGYTF	TGTGCCAGCAGCTCCGGGACAGGGGGCGCGAGGAGTGGCTACACCTTC
TRBV4-3	15	TRBD2	TRBJ2-7	NA	CASSQGGLASGEQYF	TGCGCCAGCAGCCAAGGGGGACTAGCCTCGGGCGAGCAGTACTTC
TRBV4-2	15	TRBD2	TRBJ2-7	NA	CASSQELAGAYEQYF	TGTGCCAGCAGCCAAGAGTTAGCGGGAGCCTACGAGCAGTACTTC
TRBV27	15	NA	TRBJ1-1	few	CASSPIQLQNTEAFF	TGTGCCAGCAGTCCTATACAGCTCCAGAACACTGAAGCTTTCTTT
TRBV2	15	TRBD2	TRBJ2-1	NA	CASAAELAGGNEQFF	TGTGCCAGCGCTGCAGAGCTAGCGGGAGGTAATGAGCAGTTCTTC